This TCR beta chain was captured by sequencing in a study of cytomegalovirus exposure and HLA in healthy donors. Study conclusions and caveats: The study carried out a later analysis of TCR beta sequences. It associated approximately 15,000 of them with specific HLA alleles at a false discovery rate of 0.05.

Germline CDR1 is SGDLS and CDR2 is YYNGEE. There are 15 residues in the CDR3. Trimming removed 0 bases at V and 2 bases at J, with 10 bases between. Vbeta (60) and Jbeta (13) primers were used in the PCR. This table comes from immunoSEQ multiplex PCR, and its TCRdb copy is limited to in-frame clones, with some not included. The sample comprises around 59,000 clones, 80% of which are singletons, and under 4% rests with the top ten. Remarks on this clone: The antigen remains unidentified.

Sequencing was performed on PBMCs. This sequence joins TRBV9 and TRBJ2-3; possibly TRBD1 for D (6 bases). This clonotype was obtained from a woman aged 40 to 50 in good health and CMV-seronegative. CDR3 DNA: TGTGCCAGCAGCGTAGGAAGGGGGTACACAGATACGCAGTATTTT. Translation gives CASSVGRGYTDTQYF.